This TCR beta chain came from a study of breast tumors, draining lymph nodes, adjacent tissues. TCRdb analysed the multiplex PCR reads with MiXCR anew, one entry per CDR3 protein. The repertoire holds around 43,000 distinct CDR3 sequences, approximately 22% seen once, with approximately 8.1% in the top ten. This clonotype appeared many times. Germline assignment: CDR1 SGHTA and CDR2 FQGNSA. This CDR3 comprises 13 residues. Trimming left V 5 bases short and J 3 bases short, with 8 bases between. V is TRBV7-2 and J is TRBJ1-5, with no clear D. This sequence was found in a female donor with breast cancer. Some clones in this sample may be carry-over from other donors' samples. The sample consisted of breast tumor tissue. This CDR3 reads CASSTDLNQPQHF. The CDR3 DNA reads TGTGCCAGCAGCACAGATCTCAATCAGCCCCAGCATTTT.